A single sample gave rise to the 26 T cell receptor beta chains below, sequenced in a study of regulatory T cells in long-lasting Graves disease. iRepertoire HTBI primers and Arm-PCR of CDR3 regions built TCR beta libraries. TCRdb passed the multiplex PCR reads through MiXCR, listing each CDR3 protein once. The table records 450,000 to 500,000 distinct CDR3 sequences, under 20% of them present only once. This sample's time point: newly diagnosed GD, antithyroid drugs for less than 3 months. There was RNA extracted from PBMCs, and the TCR library was made from it. The same data also went into a second study, on T cells in Graves' hyperthyroidism and ophthalmopathy.

The specimen was peripheral blood mononuclear cells (PBMCs), collected at new diagnosis, from a patient treated with antithyroid drugs. The receptors stem from a man in his forties with Graves disease.

This clonotype was observed a few times. The gene calls are TRBV30 and TRBJ2-2; D gene uncertain. This CDR3 has 13 amino acids. The V gene lost 3 bases and the J gene lost 8 bases, with 13 bases spanning the gap. The germline V gene has CDR1 GTSNPN and CDR2 SVGIG (reference sequence). CDR3 sequence reads: CAWRMGRPGELFF. The CDR3 coding sequence is TGTGCCTGGAGAATGGGTCGACCTGGGGAGCTGTTTTTT.

The chain recombines TRBV7-9 with TRBJ2-2; D may be TRBD1 (6 bases). V gave up 5 bases and J gave up 3 bases, with 10 bases separating them. The germline CDR1 and CDR2 sequences are SEHNR and FQNEAQ (reference sequence). This CDR3 spans 14 amino acids. CDR3 nucleotides: TGTGCCAGCAGCGAGGGGGTTTACACCGGGGAGCTGTTTTTT. Translation gives CASSEGVYTGELFF.

This clonotype appeared many times. The rearrangement joins TRBV2 to TRBJ2-7, with 12 bases aligning to TRBD2. The CDR3 totals 16 residues. V dropped 3 bases and J dropped 6; count of bases not matched to a gene: 9. Germline V gene lookup returns CDR1 SNHLY and CDR2 FYNNEI. CDR3 amino acids: CASSDGLRTSGTEQYF. In nucleotides, the CDR3 is TGTGCCAGCAGTGATGGGCTGAGGACTAGCGGGACCGAGCAGTACTTC. The full variable domain, completed using reference TRBV2 and TRBJ2-7, is EPEVTQTPSHQVTQMGQEVILRCVPISNHLYFYWYRQILGQKVEFLVSFYNNEISEKSEIFDDQFSVERPDGSNFTLKIRSTKLEDSAMYFCASSDGLRTSGTEQYFGPGTRLTVT.

This clonotype appeared many times. In nucleotides, the CDR3 is TGTGCCAGCAGTGGGATAAACGGGAGGGCCCAGGGGCAGTATTTT. It is translated as CASSGINGRAQGQYF. V usage is TRBV2 and J usage is TRBJ2-3; 8 bases agree with TRBD2. Germline V lookup: CDR1 SNHLY, CDR2 FYNNEI. With 4 bases clipped from V and 11 bases from J, the junction kept 14 bases outside the gene matches. CDR3 length: 15 residues.

This chain joins TRBV14 and TRBJ2-1; possibly TRBD1 for D (6 bases). The V gene's germline CDR1 is SGHDN and CDR2 FVKESK. V lost 4 bases and J 10 bases, leaving 23 bases between the germline ends. The length of the CDR3 is 16 residues. CDR3 in amino acids: CASSRWTAIHSEEQFF. Written as DNA, the CDR3 is TGTGCCAGCAGCCGCTGGACAGCCATCCATTCCGAGGAGCAGTTCTTC.

This clonotype was detected many times. V gene TRBV7-2 combines with J gene TRBJ2-2, with 10 bases aligning to TRBD2. V dropped 5 bases and J dropped 7; count of bases not matched to a gene: 7. There are 15 residues in the CDR3. The germline V gene encodes CDR1 SGHTA and CDR2 FQGNSA. In DNA, the CDR3 is TGTGCCAGCAGCAGCCTAGCGGGAGCCATCGGGGAGCTGTTTTTT. It is translated as CASSSLAGAIGELFF.

This clonotype was seen repeatedly, ten times or more. The gene calls are TRBV27 and TRBJ2-1; D is perhaps TRBD1 (5 bases). Trimming shortened V by 2 bases and J by 2 bases, and 10 bases separated the two germline ends. This CDR3 is built from 15 residues. The germline V gene encodes CDR1 MNHEY and CDR2 SMNVEV (reference sequence). This CDR3 reads CASSLQGSTYNEQFF. CDR3 coding DNA: TGTGCCAGCAGTTTACAGGGAAGCACCTACAATGAGCAGTTCTTC.

The chain combines TRBV4-2 with TRBJ2-1; 11 nucleotides match TRBD2. The CDR3 spans 17 residues. Germline V lookup: CDR1 LGHNA, CDR2 YNFKEQ. Trimming took 3 bases from V and 7 from J; bases not matched to a gene: 11. CDR3 nucleotide sequence: TGTGCCAGCAGCCATTCTCAAACTAGCGGGGGACGAAATGAGCAGTTCTTC. It yields the protein CASSHSQTSGGRNEQFF.

In regard to this clonotype: A much larger clonotype is one base distant, so this may be a read error. The genes are TRBV27 and TRBJ2-7; 11 bases fit TRBD1. The CDR3 extends over 15 amino acids. CDR1 MNHEY and CDR2 SMNVEV come from the germline V gene (reference sequence). V was clipped by 3 bases and J by 0 bases; unmatched bases: 1. The CDR3 region is CASSFGQGASYEQYF. The CDR3 DNA follows: TGTGCCAGCAGTTTCGGACAGGGGGCCTCCTACGAGCAGTACTTC.

This clonotype has only a few counts. The V call is TRBV24-1, the J call TRBJ2-2; 9 bases line up with TRBD1. The CDR3 loop spans 15 amino acids. Germline CDR1 KGHDR, CDR2 SFDVKD. The V gene end was trimmed by 8 bases and the J gene end by 3 bases; junction bases not matched to a gene: 6. The CDR3 nucleotides are TGTGCCACCAAACCGGGACAGGGTTACACCGGGGAGCTGTTTTTT. Amino acid sequence: CATKPGQGYTGELFF.

This clonotype was seen a single time. The genes are TRBV20-1 and TRBJ1-2, with 7 nucleotides matching TRBD1. CDR1 is DFQATT, CDR2 SNEGSKA, per germline (reference sequence). This CDR3 spans 13 amino acids. J lost 6 bases, V lost 6 bases, and 10 bases had no gene match. The CDR3 DNA is TGCAGTGCACCTACAGGGGCAAATGATGGCTACACCTTC. Its translation: CSAPTGANDGYTF.

The sample holds a few counts of this clonotype. The chain joins TRBV12-3 or TRBV12-4 to TRBJ1-5; D perhaps matches TRBD1 (6 bases). The CDR3 sequence is 17 residues long. V lost 7 bases and J 0 bases, leaving 19 bases between the germline ends. DNA of the CDR3: TGTGCCAGCAAACAGGGAGACTTATTCTCTAGCAATCAGCCCCAGCATTTT. Its protein product is CASKQGDLFSSNQPQHF.

This clonotype has more than one count but fewer than ten. CDR3 region: CATSDSGGPRTQHF. CDR3 DNA sequence: TGTGCCACCAGTGATTCTGGGGGACCTAGGACCCAGCATTTT. The chain carries TRBV24-1 and TRBJ1-5, with D possibly being TRBD1 (5 bases). V lost 2 bases, J lost 11 bases, and 15 bases lay in between. The CDR3 extends over 14 amino acids. Germline lookup yields CDR1 KGHDR and CDR2 SFDVKD.

The CDR3 protein is CASSHPDRNYGYTF. The DNA of the CDR3 is TGTGCCAGCAGCCACCCGGACAGGAACTATGGCTACACCTTC. The rearrangement links TRBV3-1 to TRBJ1-2; TRBD1 agrees at 7 bases. CDR3 length equals 14 residues. Germline CDR1 reads LGHDT; CDR2 reads YNNKEL (reference sequence). The V gene end was trimmed by 3 bases and the J gene end by 2 bases; junction bases not matched to a gene: 3.

This clonotype came up many times. The chain employs TRBV7-9 and TRBJ2-2; 11 nucleotides match TRBD2. With 4 bases clipped from V and 4 bases from J, the junction kept 5 bases outside the gene matches. The length of the CDR3 is 16 residues. The germline gives CDR1 SEHNR, CDR2 FQNEAQ (reference sequence). In DNA form, the CDR3 reads TGTGCCAGCAGCTCACTAGCGGGAGTTGGCACCGGGGAGCTGTTTTTT. Translating gives CASSSLAGVGTGELFF.

This clonotype was counted many times. The chain carries TRBV28 and TRBJ2-7; D perhaps matches TRBD1 (5 bases). This CDR3 has 12 residues. Germline CDR1 and CDR2: MDHEN and SYDVKM. Trimming shortened V by 7 bases and J by 5 bases, and 12 bases separated the two germline ends. The CDR3: CASTDKVDEQYF. The CDR3 DNA reads as TGTGCCAGCACGGACAAGGTCGACGAGCAGTACTTC.

The rearrangement uses TRBV12-3 or TRBV12-4 and TRBJ2-4; 10 bases are a match to TRBD1. Losses at the gene ends were 3 bases for V and 1 base for J; bases not matched to a gene: 0. The CDR3 sequence is 15 residues long. The CDR3: CASSLGQGAKNIQYF. The CDR3 nucleotides read TGTGCCAGCAGTTTGGGACAGGGGGCCAAAAACATTCAGTACTTC.

The chain couples TRBV29-1 to TRBJ1-1, with D maybe TRBD1 (6 bases). The germline V gene encodes CDR1 SQVTM and CDR2 ANQGSEA. CDR3 length equals 12 residues. V shed 7 bases and J shed 1 base, with 10 bases lying between them. The CDR3 sequence: CSAIRGNTEAFF. The CDR3 coding sequence is TGCAGCGCTATCAGGGGGAACACTGAAGCTTTCTTT.

This clonotype was detected a few times. This chain links TRBV24-1 with TRBJ2-2; 7 positions agree with TRBD1. The CDR3 spans 15 residues. J lost 3 bases, V lost 6 bases, and 6 bases had no gene match. Germline V gene sequence: CDR1 KGHDR, CDR2 SFDVKD. The CDR3 spells CATSNRGLDTGELFF. The DNA for the CDR3 is TGTGCCACCAGTAACAGGGGTTTGGACACCGGGGAGCTGTTTTTT.

This clonotype was seen many times. V gene TRBV20-1 combines with J gene TRBJ2-3, with a weak D call TRBD1 (7 bases). The germline V gene encodes CDR1 DFQATT and CDR2 SNEGSKA (reference sequence). The CDR3 has 16 amino acids. Trimming left V 0 bases short and J 10 bases short, with 23 bases between. For the CDR3, the DNA is TGCAGTGCTAGAGATAGAGGGGGCGCTGGGACTGGAGCGCAGTATTTT. It codes for CSARDRGGAGTGAQYF.

This clonotype appeared a few times. The chain links TRBV12-3 or TRBV12-4 to TRBJ2-5; TRBD2 matches 10 bases. V shed 5 bases and J 2 bases; nucleotides not matched to a gene: 5. CDR3 length equals 15 residues. The CDR3 DNA sequence: TGTGCCAGCAGTAATAAGCGGGAGGGGCAAGAGACCCAGTACTTC. Protein: CASSNKREGQETQYF.

This clonotype was observed many times. The chain carries TRBV3-1 and TRBJ1-5; 8 nucleotides line up with TRBD1. This CDR3 region has 15 residues. Unmatched junction bases numbered 4, after V lost 1 base and J lost 5 bases. The germline V gene encodes CDR1 LGHDT and CDR2 YNNKEL (reference sequence). DNA of the CDR3: TGTGCCAGCAGCCAAGGGACAGGGTCCGATCAGCCCCAGCATTTT. Amino acids: CASSQGTGSDQPQHF.

The V gene is TRBV6-5, the J gene TRBJ1-2; perhaps TRBD1 as D (6 bases). With 2 bases removed from V and 7 bases from J, the gap between germline ends came to 14 bases. The CDR3 sequence is 14 residues long. Germline values: CDR1 MNHEY, CDR2 SVGAGI. This CDR3 reads CASSYPGGGLGYTF. The CDR3 DNA follows: TGTGCCAGCAGTTACCCCGGGGGGGGCCTTGGCTACACCTTC.

The J gene is TRBJ2-2, the V gene TRBV15; 11 positions match TRBD2. Trimming removed 7 bases from V and 5 bases from J; junction bases left unmatched: 6. Germline values: CDR1 LNHNV, CDR2 YYDKDF (reference sequence). The CDR3 has 15 amino acids. As DNA, the CDR3 is TGTGCCACCAAGGCTAGCGGGAGGAATACCGGGGAGCTGTTTTTT. This encodes CATKASGRNTGELFF.

This clonotype was seen repeatedly, ten times or more. This chain connects TRBV28 to TRBJ2-4; D might be TRBD1 (5 bases). Germline lookup yields CDR1 MDHEN and CDR2 SYDVKM. Trimming took off 6 bases at V and 4 bases at J, with 10 bases between the two ends. CDR3 length: 13 amino acids. CDR3 sequence: CASRPSGKNIQYF. For the CDR3, the DNA is TGTGCCAGCAGACCCTCAGGGAAAAACATTCAGTACTTC. Using reference TRBV28 and TRBJ2-4 for the parts outside the CDR3, the full variable domain is DVKVTQSSRYLVKRTGEKVFLECVQDMDHENMFWYRQDPGLGLRLIYFSYDVKMKEKGDIPEGYSVSREKKERFSLILESASTNQTSMYLCASRPSGKNIQYFGAGTRLSVL.

The chain combines TRBV6-4 with TRBJ2-1, with 8 bases fitting TRBD2. Germline V gene data show CDR1 as MRHNA and CDR2 as SNTAGT. The CDR3 is made up of 13 amino acids. V was pared by 3 bases and J by 8 bases, with 3 bases of the junction left unmatched. In DNA form, the CDR3 reads TGTGCCAGCAGTGAAGAACTAGCGGATGAGCAGTTCTTC. It encodes CASSEELADEQFF.